A selection of T cell receptor beta chains follows, all from one sample in a study of shared clonotypes between healthy human individuals. Produced via immunoSEQ multiplex PCR; TCRdb's table is partial and in-frame only. The sample carries 2 million or so clones, 85% to 95% recorded once. Sequences were obtained from naive CD8+ T cells sorted from blood. The origin of the receptors is a man younger than 30 in good health. The CDR3 runs from the conserved cysteine through the conserved F or W. D genes are given only for firm matches. Expanded clones get a size class; other rows say once, few or many, or leave the size out.

v_gene: TRBV2
j_gene: TRBJ1-4
abundance: NA
d_gene: NA
CDR3aa: CASSDERGGEKLFF
CDR3nt: TGTGCCAGCAGTGACGAGAGGGGAGGAGAAAAACTGTTTTTT

v_gene: TRBV28
j_gene: TRBJ2-7
abundance: NA
d_gene: NA
CDR3aa: CASSLSWQAVYEQYF
CDR3nt: TGTGCCAGCAGTTTATCGTGGCAGGCCGTCTACGAGCAGTACTTC

v_gene: TRBV5-6
j_gene: TRBJ2-3
abundance: NA
d_gene: NA
CDR3aa: CASRHWGRTDTQYF
CDR3nt: TGTGCCAGCCGCCATTGGGGTAGAACAGATACGCAGTATTTT

v_gene: TRBV27
j_gene: TRBJ1-6
abundance: NA
d_gene: TRBD1
CDR3aa: CASSAGGSLHF
CDR3nt: TGTGCCAGCAGCGCAGGGGGATCCCTCCACTTT

v_gene: TRBV7-9
j_gene: TRBJ2-5
abundance: once
d_gene: NA
CDR3aa: CASSPNSVQETQYF
CDR3nt: TGTGCCAGCAGCCCCAACAGTGTTCAAGAGACCCAGTACTTC

v_gene: TRBV5-6
j_gene: TRBJ2-7
abundance: NA
d_gene: TRBD2
CDR3aa: CASSSGGRYEQYF
CDR3nt: TGTGCCAGCAGTTCGGGAGGGAGGTACGAGCAGTACTTC

v_gene: TRBV4-1
j_gene: TRBJ1-4
abundance: NA
d_gene: NA
CDR3aa: CASSQEILGRGGNNEKLFF
CDR3nt: TGCGCCAGCAGCCAAGAAATTTTAGGCAGGGGCGGGAATAATGAAAAACTGTTTTTT

v_gene: TRBV29-1
j_gene: TRBJ1-2
abundance: NA
d_gene: NA
CDR3aa: CSVWERYGYTF
CDR3nt: TGCAGCGTTTGGGAGAGATATGGCTACACCTTC

v_gene: TRBV7-9
j_gene: TRBJ2-1
abundance: NA
d_gene: TRBD2
CDR3aa: CASLKVGGVSSYNEQFF
CDR3nt: TGTGCCAGCCTAAAGGTTGGGGGGGTGAGCTCCTACAATGAGCAGTTCTTC

v_gene: TRBV10-2
j_gene: TRBJ1-2
abundance: NA
d_gene: TRBD1
CDR3aa: CASRQGAGYTF
CDR3nt: TGCGCCAGCAGGCAGGGGGCTGGCTACACCTTC

v_gene: TRBV10-3
j_gene: TRBJ2-3
abundance: NA
d_gene: NA
CDR3aa: CATRVETLRGDTDTQYF
CDR3nt: TGTGCCACCCGTGTAGAGACCCTAAGGGGAGACACAGATACGCAGTATTTT

v_gene: TRBV28
j_gene: TRBJ2-5
abundance: NA
d_gene: TRBD1
CDR3aa: CATLLTGGLLGETQYF
CDR3nt: TGTGCCACCCTCTTGACAGGGGGACTGCTAGGGGAGACCCAGTACTTC

v_gene: TRBV30
j_gene: TRBJ1-2
abundance: NA
d_gene: NA
CDR3aa: CAWKGLNYGYTF
CDR3nt: TGTGCCTGGAAGGGACTTAACTATGGCTACACCTTC

v_gene: TRBV13
j_gene: TRBJ2-3
abundance: NA
d_gene: NA
CDR3aa: CASSFRERITDTQYF
CDR3nt: TGTGCCAGCAGCTTCAGGGAACGGATAACAGATACGCAGTATTTT

v_gene: TRBV4-1
j_gene: TRBJ1-3
abundance: once
d_gene: NA
CDR3aa: CASSQDSRAGNTIYF
CDR3nt: TGCGCCAGCAGCCAAGACTCCAGGGCTGGAAACACCATATATTTT

v_gene: TRBV5-1
j_gene: TRBJ1-5
abundance: NA
d_gene: NA
CDR3aa: CASSAPGQTYQPQHF
CDR3nt: TGCGCCAGCAGCGCACCGGGACAAACGTATCAGCCCCAGCATTTT